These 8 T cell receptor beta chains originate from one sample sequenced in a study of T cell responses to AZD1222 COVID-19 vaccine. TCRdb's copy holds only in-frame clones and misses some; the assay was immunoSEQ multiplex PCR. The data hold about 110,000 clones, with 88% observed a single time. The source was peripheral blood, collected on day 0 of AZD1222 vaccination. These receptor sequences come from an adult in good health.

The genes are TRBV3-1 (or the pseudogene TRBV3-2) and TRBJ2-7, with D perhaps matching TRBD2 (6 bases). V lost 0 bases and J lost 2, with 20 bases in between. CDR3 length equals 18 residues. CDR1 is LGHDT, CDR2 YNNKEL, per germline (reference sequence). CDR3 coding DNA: TGTGCCAGCAGCCAAGATCCGGTCGGGAGCGGTTCAACCTACGAGCAGTACTTC. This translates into CASSQDPVGSGSTYEQYF.

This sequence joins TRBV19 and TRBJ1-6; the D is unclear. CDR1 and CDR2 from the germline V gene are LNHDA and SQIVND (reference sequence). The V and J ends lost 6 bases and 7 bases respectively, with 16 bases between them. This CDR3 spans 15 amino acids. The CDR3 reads CASRTNDGWNSPLHF. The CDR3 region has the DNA TGTGCCAGTAGAACCAATGACGGGTGGAATTCACCCCTCCACTTT.

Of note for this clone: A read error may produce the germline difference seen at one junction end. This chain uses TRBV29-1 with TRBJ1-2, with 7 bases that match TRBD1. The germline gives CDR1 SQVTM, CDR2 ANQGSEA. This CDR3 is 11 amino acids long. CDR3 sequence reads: CSAEQGYGYTF. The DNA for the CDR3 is TGCAGCGCTGAACAGGGGTATGGCTACACCTTC.

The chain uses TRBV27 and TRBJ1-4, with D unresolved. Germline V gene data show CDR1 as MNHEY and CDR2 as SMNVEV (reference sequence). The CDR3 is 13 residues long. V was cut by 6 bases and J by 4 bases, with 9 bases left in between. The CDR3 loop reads CASRDGGNEKLFF. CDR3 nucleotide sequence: TGTGCCAGCAGGGACGGCGGTAATGAAAAACTGTTTTTT.

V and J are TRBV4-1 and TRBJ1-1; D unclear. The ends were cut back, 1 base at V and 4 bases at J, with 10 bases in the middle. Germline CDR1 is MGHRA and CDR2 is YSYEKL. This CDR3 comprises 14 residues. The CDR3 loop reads CASSQGRVSTEAFF. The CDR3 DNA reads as TGCGCCAGCAGCCAAGGGAGGGTAAGCACTGAAGCTTTCTTT.

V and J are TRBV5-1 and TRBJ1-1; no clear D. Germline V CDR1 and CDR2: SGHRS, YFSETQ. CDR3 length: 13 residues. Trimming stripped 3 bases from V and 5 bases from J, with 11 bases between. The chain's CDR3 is CASSSIRGTEAFF. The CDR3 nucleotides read TGCGCCAGCAGCTCCATACGGGGAACTGAAGCTTTCTTT.

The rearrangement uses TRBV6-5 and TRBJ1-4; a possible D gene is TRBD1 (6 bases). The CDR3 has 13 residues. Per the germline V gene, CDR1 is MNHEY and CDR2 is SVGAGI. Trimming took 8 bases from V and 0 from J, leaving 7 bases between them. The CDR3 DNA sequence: TGTGCCAGCGGGACAACAACTAATGAAAAACTGTTTTTT. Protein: CASGTTTNEKLFF.

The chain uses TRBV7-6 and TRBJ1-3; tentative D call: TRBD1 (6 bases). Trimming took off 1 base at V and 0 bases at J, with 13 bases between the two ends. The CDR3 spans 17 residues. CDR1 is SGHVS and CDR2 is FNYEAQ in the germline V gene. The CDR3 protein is CASSLEAGAPSGNTIYF. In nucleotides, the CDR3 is TGTGCCAGCAGCTTAGAAGCAGGGGCCCCCTCTGGAAACACCATATATTTT.